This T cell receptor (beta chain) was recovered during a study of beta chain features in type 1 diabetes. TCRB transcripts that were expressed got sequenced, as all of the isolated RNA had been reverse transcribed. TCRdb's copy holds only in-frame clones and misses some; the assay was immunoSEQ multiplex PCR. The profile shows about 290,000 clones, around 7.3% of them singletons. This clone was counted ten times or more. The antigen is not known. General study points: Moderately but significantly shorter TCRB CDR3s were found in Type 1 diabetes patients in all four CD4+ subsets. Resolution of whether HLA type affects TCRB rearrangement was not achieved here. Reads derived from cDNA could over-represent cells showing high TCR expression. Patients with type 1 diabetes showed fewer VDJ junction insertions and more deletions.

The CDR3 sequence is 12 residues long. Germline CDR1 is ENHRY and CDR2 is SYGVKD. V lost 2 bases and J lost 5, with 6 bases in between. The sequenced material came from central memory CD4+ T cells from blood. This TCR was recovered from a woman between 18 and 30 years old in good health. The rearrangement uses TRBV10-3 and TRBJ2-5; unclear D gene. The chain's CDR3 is CAISEKGETQYF. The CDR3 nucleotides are TGTGCCATCAGTGAGAAGGGTGAGACCCAGTACTTC.